This T cell receptor (beta chain) was profiled in a study of blood T cell repertoires in COVID-19 (TCRdb year 2020). Notes on the research overall: Samples from collaborators originated in the United States, Italy and Spain and spanned both the acute and convalescent phases of COVID-19. Samples came from the ongoing ImmuneRACE study (first 160 participants) plus 1,254 subjects from 6 global collaborators. Deeply sampled blood TCRbeta repertoires from subjects exposed to, actively infected with, or recovered from COVID-19 were included in the dataset. The material from the prospective study consisted of cDNA or gDNA derived from T cells, B-cell-depleted T cells, or PBMCs. HLA class I and class II types, where available, came from metadata supplied by the sample provider rather than from assay-based typing. The repertoires were released in a freely available public database meant as a resource for research on the immune response to SARS-CoV-2. A de-identified subject ID, COVID-19 status, age in years and sex were almost always included in the sample metadata.

Inclusive of the bounding cysteine and phenylalanine, the CDR3 is 11 residues long. The read is trimmed to its CDR3 DNA, 33 bases read in frame from base 1. V is shortened by 5 bases, J by 10 bases, and the region joining them spans 12 bases. The germline V gene encodes CDR1 DFQATT and CDR2 SNEGSKA (reference sequence). General conclusions and limits of the study: How much clinical and demographic metadata was included differed by source and by participant, and the metadata was provided uncurated.

Collaborating institutions collected whole blood in K2EDTA tubes following their own protocols. For TCRbeta analysis, collaborators shipped samples as frozen whole blood, isolated PBMCs, or DNA extracted from either of those sample types. The immunoSEQ Assay, a bias-controlled multiplex PCR, was used to amplify TCRbeta CDR3 regions from genomic DNA. The paper's processing steps were these. The number of nucleated cells in each sample was estimated by amplification of reference gene primers within the assay. Sequence reads were collapsed and filtered to measure the absolute abundance of every unique TCRbeta CDR3 rearrangement. For each sample, productive Simpson clonality was calculated as the square root of Simpson's diversity index over productive rearrangements. The table was pulled from immuneACCESS by TCRdb, which kept in-frame rearrangements only. Such tables lose some clones; where checked, under half of the loss comes from unresolved V genes, and the rest has no known cause. V and J calls and clone size are copied from that table; D and trimming were computed from the DNA. Within this sample are fewer than 200,000 clones, with about 85% of them counted one time only. The top ten clones comprise roughly 8.2% of the sample.

As concerns this clone: It lacks a known antigen. The sample holds no much larger clone one base away, and base qualities are not on file.

The sequence was obtained from a woman aged 55-70 years with acute or convalescent COVID-19. Recombination connected TRBV20-1 to TRBJ2-1, with TRBD2 as a weak D call on 7 bases. The sequencing input was peripheral blood. The sequenced DNA: TGCAGTGCTGGGGGGGCGGCCGAGCAGTTCTTC. It specifies CSAGGAAEQFF.